A single sample is the source of the 17 T cell receptor beta chains below, sequenced in a study of tumor and adjacent non-tumor tissue in lung cancer. TCRbeta libraries were built with three rounds of nested PCR, modified from ARM-PCR. TCRdb re-called the multiplex PCR reads with MiXCR, one entry per CDR3 protein. This table has fewer than 120,000 distinct CDR3 sequences, over 75% appearing once. RNA was extracted from bulk tissue without any cell sorting. Material for sequencing was lung tumor tissue. These receptors were obtained from a man between 65 and 85 years old with non-small cell lung cancer.

The chain uses TRBV28 and TRBJ1-1; no reliable D call. Germline lookup yields CDR1 MDHEN and CDR2 SYDVKM. This CDR3 has 14 amino acids. V was clipped by 6 bases and J by 6 bases, with 17 bases between them. The CDR3 is CASRLSARNAEAFF. The CDR3 DNA follows: TGTGCCAGCAGGCTGTCCGCCAGAAACGCTGAAGCTTTCTTT.

Turning to this clonotype: One junction end does not reproduce the germline sequence, and a read error may be involved. The chain uses TRBV29-1 and TRBJ2-6; D is ambiguous. CDR3 length: 12 residues. Per germline, CDR1 SQVTM and CDR2 ANQGSEA. CDR3 sequence reads: CCAHSRANVLTF. The CDR3 coding sequence is TGCTGCGCCCACTCTAGGGCCAACGTCCTGACTTTC.

The sample holds many counts of this clonotype. The chain couples TRBV5-5 to TRBJ2-7; 10 nucleotides match TRBD2. J was trimmed by 2 bases and V by 3 bases; bases with no gene match: 11. The CDR3 runs 17 residues. CDR1 SGHKS and CDR2 YYEKEE come from the germline V gene (reference sequence). This CDR3 is CASSSTGRTSGTYEQYF. The CDR3 region has the DNA TGTGCCAGCAGCTCGACAGGGAGGACTAGCGGAACCTACGAGCAGTACTTC.

Only a few counts were recorded for this clonotype. Possible read error: a much larger clone is one base away. The genes are TRBV7-9 and TRBJ2-1, with D uncertain. This CDR3 is built from 9 residues. The germline CDR1 and CDR2 sequences are SEHNR and FQNEAQ (reference sequence). DNA of the CDR3: TGTGCCATCTACAATGAGCATTTCTTC. Translated: CAIYNEHFF.

As to this clonotype: The junction departs from the called germline gene at one end, perhaps through a read error. This chain uses TRBV11-1 with TRBJ2-7; D ambiguous. The germline CDR1 and CDR2 sequences are SGHAT and FQDESV (reference sequence). CDR3 length equals 15 residues. The CDR3 region has the DNA TGTACCAGCAGCTTAGAAGCTTCCACCTCCTATGAACAGTACTTC. Translation gives CTSSLEASTSYEQYF. Filled out from reference TRBV11-1 and TRBJ2-7, the complete variable domain reads EAEVAQSPRYKITEKSQAVAFWCDPISGHATLYWYRQILGQGPELLVQFQDESVVDDSQLPKDRFSAERLKGVDSTLKIQPAELGDSAMYLCTSSLEASTSYEQYFGPGTRLTVT.

J is TRBJ2-7 and V is TRBV11-2; either TRBD1 or TRBD2 may fit D (5 bases each). The length of the CDR3 is 16 residues. With 1 base removed from V and 5 bases from J, the gap between germline ends came to 18 bases. From germline, CDR1 is SGHAT and CDR2 FQNNGV. The CDR3 spells CASSLGDRTEGDEQYF. DNA of the CDR3: TGTGCCAGCAGCTTAGGAGATCGGACTGAAGGGGACGAGCAGTACTTC. Using reference TRBV11-2 and TRBJ2-7 for the parts outside the CDR3, the full variable domain is EAGVAQSPRYKIIEKRQSVAFWCNPISGHATLYWYQQILGQGPKLLIQFQNNGVVDDSQLPKDRFSAERLKGVDSTLKIQPAKLEDSAVYLCASSLGDRTEGDEQYFGPGTRLTVT.

The chain recombines TRBV29-1 with TRBJ1-2, with TRBD1 as a possible D gene (5 bases). The germline V and J ends were trimmed by 8 bases and 1 base, with 23 bases remaining between them. Looked up from germline, CDR1 is SQVTM and CDR2 is ANQGSEA. This CDR3 comprises 16 residues. The CDR3 DNA is TGCAGCCCTCTCCCATACCAGGGACCAGATAACTATGGCTACACCTTC. This encodes CSPLPYQGPDNYGYTF.

On this clonotype: The conserved final phenylalanine or tryptophan is absent from the CDR3, which likely points to a read error. The rearrangement uses TRBV29-1 and TRBJ2-1; tentatively, D is TRBD1 (6 bases). Looked up from germline, CDR1 is SQVTM and CDR2 is ANQGSEA. There are 12 residues in the CDR3. The CDR3 loop is CSPEQGNHEQFI. The CDR3 nucleotides read TGCAGCCCGGAACAGGGTAACCATGAACAGTTCATC.

V gene TRBV11-2 combines with J gene TRBJ2-2; 7 positions match TRBD1. The V gene's germline CDR1 is SGHAT and CDR2 FQNNGV. V lost 8 bases and J lost 6; bases outside the gene matches: 12. The CDR3 contains 15 residues. This CDR3 reads CASLVGTGVAGELFF. The CDR3 nucleotides are TGTGCCAGCTTAGTGGGCACAGGGGTTGCCGGGGAGCTGTTTTTT.

The CDR3 region is CASSVSSGADTDTQYF. The DNA of the CDR3 is TGTGCCAGCAGTGTATCTAGCGGGGCAGACACAGATACGCAGTATTTT. The chain carries TRBV6-1 and TRBJ2-3, with 9 bases that match TRBD2. The junction had 7 bases not matched to a gene; V was cut back by 4 bases and J by 2 bases. This CDR3 comprises 16 residues. Germline V gene data show CDR1 as MNHNS and CDR2 as SASEGT.

Note on this clonotype: Because the CDR3 is missing its conserved closing phenylalanine or tryptophan, this is likely a read error. The chain employs TRBV6-6 and TRBJ1-1, with D tentatively TRBD1 (6 bases). The CDR3 consists of 14 residues. Germline V CDR1 and CDR2: MNHNY, SVGAGI (reference sequence). V dropped 11 bases and J dropped 3 bases, with 19 bases sitting between them. The CDR3 nucleotides are TGTGCCGCAGACCTCACAGGGCGGGACACTGAAGCTTTCTAT. It translates to CAADLTGRDTEAFY.

As regards this clonotype: Given a much more abundant clone one base away, this may be a read error. The chain is built from TRBV28 and TRBJ2-5; 9 bases map to TRBD2. Germline values: CDR1 MDHEN, CDR2 SYDVKM. This CDR3 has 16 amino acids. V lost 7 bases to trimming and J lost 4 bases; unmatched junction nucleotides: 13. The CDR3 loop is CASMEECGGAVETQYF. The CDR3 DNA follows: TGTGCCAGCATGGAGGAGTGCGGGGGGGCAGTAGAGACCCAGTACTTC.

In regard to this clonotype: The junction departs from germline at one end; a sequencing error may be responsible. This chain connects TRBV11-2 to TRBJ2-2, with D maybe TRBD2 (5 bases). Germline CDR1 and CDR2: SGHAT and FQNNGV. This CDR3 has 16 residues. For the CDR3, the DNA is TGTGTCAGCAGCTTAGTGGGCACAGAGGTTGCCGGGGTACTGTTTTTT. Translated, it gives CVSSLVGTEVAGVLFF.

The count of this clonotype is one. The chain couples TRBV6-5 to TRBJ2-3, with D unclear. The end of the DNA aligns better with TRBJ1-5, so the J call may be wrong. Germline lookup yields CDR1 MNHEY and CDR2 SVGAGI. The CDR3 runs to 13 residues. CDR3 nucleotide sequence: TGTGCCAGCAGTTACGCACAAGGCGATACGCAGCATTTT. Translated: CASSYAQGDTQHF.

As to this clonotype: Because it lacks the conserved phenylalanine or tryptophan at the end, this CDR3 is likely a read error. CDR3: CASTSAEGLMVYDTEAFY. CDR3 nucleotides: TGTGCCAGCACCTCCGCGGAGGGGCTGATGGTCTACGACACTGAAGCTTTCTAT. The chain carries TRBV28 and TRBJ1-1, with D possibly being TRBD1 (5 bases). Trimming removed 7 bases at V and 3 bases at J, with 27 bases between. The germline CDR1 and CDR2 sequences are MDHEN and SYDVKM. The CDR3 is made up of 18 amino acids.

A word on this clonotype: At one boundary the junction diverges from the germline segment, which might be a read error. The CDR3 sequence: CSVRLAGGYNGQFF. As DNA, the CDR3 is TGCAGCGTCAGATTAGCGGGAGGCTACAATGGGCAGTTCTTC. V gene TRBV29-1 combines with J gene TRBJ2-1; 10 bases agree with TRBD2. Germline V gives CDR1 SQVTM, CDR2 ANQGSEA. The CDR3 has 14 residues.

Regarding this clonotype: The junction departs from the called germline gene at one end, perhaps through a read error. The rearrangement joins TRBV28 to TRBJ2-4; D gene unclear. CDR3 length equals 13 residues. Germline assignment: CDR1 MDHEN and CDR2 SYDVKM. This chain's CDR3 is CVSSPQRTNIQYF. CDR3 DNA: TGTGTCAGCAGTCCACAGAGGACAAACATTCAGTACTTC.